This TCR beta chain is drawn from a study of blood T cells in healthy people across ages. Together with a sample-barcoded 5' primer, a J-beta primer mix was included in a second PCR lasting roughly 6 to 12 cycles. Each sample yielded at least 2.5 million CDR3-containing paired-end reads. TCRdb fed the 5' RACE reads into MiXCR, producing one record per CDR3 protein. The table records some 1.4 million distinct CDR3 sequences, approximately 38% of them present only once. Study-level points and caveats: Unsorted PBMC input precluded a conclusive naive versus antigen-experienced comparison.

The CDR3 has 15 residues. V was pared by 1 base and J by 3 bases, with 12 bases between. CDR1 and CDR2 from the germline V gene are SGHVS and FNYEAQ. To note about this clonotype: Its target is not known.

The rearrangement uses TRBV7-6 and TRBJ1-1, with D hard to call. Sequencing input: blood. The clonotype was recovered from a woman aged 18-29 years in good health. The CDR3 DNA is TGTGCCAGCAGCTTAGGGAAGGCAGAATACACTGAAGCTTTCTTT. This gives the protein CASSLGKAEYTEAFF.